This TCR beta chain came from a study of spatial heterogeneity in lung cancer. From the 5' RACE reads, TCRdb called clonotypes with MiXCR, one entry per CDR3 protein. The sample includes about 100,000 distinct CDR3 sequences, 15% to 20% of them seen just once. The time point denotes: blood at routine non-recurrence follow-up after resection. This clonotype was counted between two and nine times. The specimen was PBMCs, collected at follow-up. This TCR derives from a male donor with early-stage non-small cell lung cancer.

The CDR3 region has the DNA TGTGCCAGCAGTCTCTCCGGGACTAGCGGGGGGCTAACCGGGGAGCTGTTTTTT. Translated, it gives CASSLSGTSGGLTGELFF. V is TRBV6-5 and J is TRBJ2-2, with 15 bases lining up with TRBD2. The CDR3 is made up of 18 amino acids. Germline loops: CDR1 MNHEY, CDR2 SVGAGI. Germline trimming cut 5 bases from V and 5 bases from J; bases unmatched to any gene: 9.